The sequence of this TCR beta chain was determined in a study of cytotoxic CD8 clonotypes in ibrutinib-treated CLL. Study-level background: Per sample, productive templates averaged about 240,000 and productive rearrangements averaged 94,082. Notes on the study in general: Clonality went up at ibrutinib response and then declined back toward baseline at progression. Clonality (at baseline) was higher than in age-matched healthy donors and tracked circulating CD8+ T-cell counts.

The CDR3 totals 11 residues. CDR1 and CDR2 from the germline V gene are LGHNT and FRNRAP. With 1 base removed from V and 4 bases from J, the gap between germline ends came to 2 bases. Depth targeted 1 in 200,000 to 1 in 1 million T cells, averaging 10x coverage per clonotype. Assay used: immunoSEQ multiplex PCR; TCRdb lists only in-frame clones, some missing. This table holds some 150,000 clones, about 72% found once. In regard to this clone: Antigen specificity is unknown.

The clonotype was recovered from a human donor with chronic lymphocytic leukemia. The chain uses TRBV12-5 and TRBJ2-7; no clear D. The sequencing used PBMCs, collected after 12 months of ibrutinib treatment. CDR3: CASGLGYEQYF. Here the CDR3 DNA reads TGTGCTAGTGGTTTGGGGTACGAGCAGTACTTC.